This entry lists 5 T cell receptor beta chains sequenced from one sample in a study of CXCR3-negative and CXCR3-positive naive CD8 T cells. Regarding the study as a whole: Naive CXCR3-positive cells had TRB CDR3s more hydrophobic than those of CXCR3-negative naive cells.

UMI-labeled 5' RACE TRB cDNA libraries were prepared from the cells. TCRdb reprocessed the 5' RACE reads and keeps a single row for each CDR3 protein, giving no DNA. The sample totals under 150,000 distinct CDR3 sequences. These TCRs are of unknown antigen specificity. The sequencing input was naive CXCR3+ CD8+ T cells from blood. The sample's subset: CD45RO-CCR7+CD27+CD95- naive CD8+ T cells expressing CXCR3 (TNR3+). All receptors come from a human donor in good health. Some clones in this sample may be carry-over from other donors' samples.

The chain is built from TRBV29-1 and TRBJ2-2. The CDR3 loop spans 12 amino acids. From germline, CDR1 is SQVTM and CDR2 ANQGSEA. The CDR3 loop reads CSVLHETGELFF.

The V gene is TRBV7-3, the J gene TRBJ2-1; TCRdb's assignment of TRBD1 cannot be checked, as there is no DNA. This CDR3 is 16 amino acids long. Per germline, CDR1 SGHTA and CDR2 FQGTGA. Here the CDR3 reads CASSSDARGVWNEQFF.

The chain's CDR3 is CSVEVLAGGPNEQFF. The V call is TRBV29-1, the J call TRBJ2-1; TCRdb's D call, TRBD2, is unchecked because there is no DNA. This CDR3 spans 15 amino acids. CDR1 and CDR2 (germline): SQVTM, ANQGSEA.

This rearrangement joins TRBV5-1 to TRBJ1-2; TCRdb calls TRBD1, which cannot be checked without DNA. The CDR3 sequence is 13 residues long. Germline-derived CDR1 and CDR2 are SGHRS and YFSETQ. CDR3 protein: CASSLWDRDGYTF.

The rearrangement links TRBV23-1 to TRBJ2-6. TRBV23-1 is an ORF for which the function is uncertain. CDR3 size: 18 residues. CDR3 loop: CASSQFHGVCSGANVLTF.